What follows is one T cell receptor beta chain and its context. Its antigen is as yet unknown. The data stem from a study of T cell clonotyping in hematopoietic cell transplantation. Method: immunoSEQ multiplex PCR; TCRdb's copy keeps in-frame clones and lacks some. The table has about 11,000 clones, about half seen once. Findings and limits, study-wide: CD4 and CD8 repertoire contributions could not be separated without sorting.

Germline CDR1 and CDR2: SGHNT and YENEEA. Trimming pared 3 bases from V and 2 bases from J, leaving 13 bases between. There are 15 residues in the CDR3. Recipients were bled about 28 days pretransplant and at posttransplant days 30, 100, 180. The receptor's source is a male patient aged 50 or older who had an allogeneic stem cell transplant from an unrelated donor, so the T cells may come from the graft donor. Some clones in this sample may be carry-over from other donors' samples. J is TRBJ1-2 and V is TRBV11-3; maybe TRBD1 (5 bases). The sample here was PBMCs, taken 30 days after allogeneic stem cell transplant. CDR3 sequence: CASSLNRQPNYGYTF. CDR3 bases: TGTGCCAGCAGCTTGAACCGACAGCCGAACTATGGCTACACCTTC.